This T cell receptor (beta chain) stems from a study of cytomegalovirus exposure and HLA in healthy donors listed by TCRdb under 2017. Study-wide context: According to an earlier analysis of 587 of the donors, 150 million to 200 million T cells yielded 117 million unique TCR beta sequences and about 300 Gb of sequence data. An early release covering roughly 580 HLA-typed donors comprised about 300 gigabases of sequencing data and around 85 million unique TCR sequences. The genetic ancestry cluster associated with self-reported Caucasian donors included about four fifths of the 300 to 400 genotyped donors. The aim of the study was to test whether cataloging public T cell receptors could identify signatures of past pathogen exposure. The T cell repertoires of about 700 subjects were profiled by immunosequencing and related to cytomegalovirus serostatus. In addition to the first cohort of 666 subjects, a separate validation cohort of 120 different subjects was used. To predict cytomegalovirus infection status, the study combined high-throughput TCR immunosequencing, statistical association of individual TCRs with disease status, and machine learning. A later analysis re-analyzed previously published TCR beta repertoires from 666 donors and added high-resolution HLA genotyping to study TCR occurrence patterns. In the later analysis, no new phenotypic data were used to find candidate immune exposures; instead, reliance was placed on TCR beta sequences and their occurrence across donors. In an earlier analysis of 587 of the donors, high-throughput TCR beta sequencing was used to judge whether each TCR beta V gene segment behaved as functional or pseudogenic. Donor age, sex, ethnicity and CMV serostatus were compiled alongside the repertoire data. In a later genetic analysis, genome-wide SNP genotypes for about three fifths of the roughly 670 donors were used, and that subset was treated as a discovery cohort. Every repertoire in the discovery cohort had been generated on one and the same sequencing platform. Class I and class II HLA loci were covered by the typing at four-digit resolution. Typing coverage differed by locus: A, B, C, DRB1 and DQB1 were typed in about 620-630 donors, DQA1 in roughly 510, DPA1 in nearly 610, and DPB1 in 472. Four to six DR-DQ haplotypes were handled as single units for association and clustering, since linkage in the cohort was strong. Across around 400 genotyped donors of the cohort, an average of about 250,000 unique TCR beta nucleotide sequences per donor were sequenced, and 15% to 20% of those sequences were non-productive.

A note on this clone: This clone's antigen is unknown.

From V the trimming removes 4 bases and from J it removes 6 bases, while the gene matches leave 8 bases of the junction unaccounted for. CDR1 and CDR2 are drawn from the germline V gene: MNHNS, SASEGT. Reading from cysteine to phenylalanine, the CDR3 counts 16 amino acids. The only DNA kept is the CDR3, 48 bases in frame from the first base. Overall results and qualifications from the work: According to a later genetic analysis, donors in an Asian-associated ancestry cluster had fewer N-insertions in productive TCRs than the approximately 630-donor mean. The classifier was reported to diagnose cytomegalovirus status with high specificity and sensitivity in both the original cohort and the validation cohort. According to the authors, the approach could potentially be generalized to other disease states and immunological phenotypes. CMV serostatus was the only immune exposure information available for the cohort. A later analysis found that HLA-associated TCR beta chains were more clonally expanded and had lower generation probabilities than equally common non-associated chains. A further reported finding was that TCR beta sequences accurately predicted the HLA-A and HLA-B alleles for most subjects in the first cohort. HLA typing was unavailable for some donors at each locus, so association tests used only the typed subset. An earlier analysis of some 560 of the donors showed that most TCR beta V segments appeared in productive rearrangements either about 87% or about 30% of the time, which broadly matched IMGT annotations. Only TCR beta chains were sequenced in this cohort, and the absence of alpha or paired-chain data limited detectable features. According to a later analysis, parvovirus B19, influenza, CMV and Epstein-Barr virus appeared linked to several top co-occurrence clusters. A cluster of highly shared sequence variants was judged likely to represent a technical artifact of the sequencing pipeline. Linkage disequilibrium might explain the correlated functional status among segregating V segments, but an unknown experimental factor could not be ruled out. In a later analysis, the rate of TCR association differed among HLA loci, with DRB1 alleles having the most associated TCRs and HLA-C alleles having the fewest. Because counts were too low, some 16 rarely observed V segments, including chromosome 9 orphons, were excluded from the earlier analysis of several hundred of the donors. Most CMV-associated TCR beta chains appeared to be HLA-restricted in a later analysis, and the HLA associations seemed to be driven largely by CMV exposure. Most TCR sequences were seen in very few donors, while some public TCRs were found in many individuals. When HLA alleles, especially DR and DQ, strongly co-occurred, TCR associations were difficult to assign to individual alleles. A total of about 150 TCR beta chains were listed by the study as associated with cytomegalovirus. A later genetic analysis associated a missense DCLRE1C variant with V-gene and J-gene trimming of TCR beta chains, and an independent cohort replicated the association. Roughly uniform sequencing depth across donors was assumed in presence/absence analyses, although this assumption may not hold. A later analysis associated 15,000 to 20,000 TCR beta sequences with specific HLA alleles at a false discovery rate of 0.05. Some IMGT-functional V segments, including TRBV6-2 and TRBV6-3, could not be distinguished by the 87-base-pair reads and were therefore excluded. A few of the identified cytomegalovirus-associated TCR beta chains were confirmed in vitro to be specific for cytomegalovirus antigens.

Library preparation used the immunoSEQ multiplex PCR assay. The multiplex PCR relied on a mix of 60 forward primers for TCR Vbeta segments and 13 reverse primers for TCR Jbeta segments. The CDR3 region of rearranged TCR beta genes was amplified from genomic DNA with a multiplex PCR assay. On the Illumina HiSeq System, the amplified TCR beta libraries were sequenced as 87-base-pair reads. Concerning the study's data processing: A later analysis tallied 75 million to 85 million unique TCR beta chains across the approximately 670 repertoires, and about 12 million of those chains were shared by two or more donors. Raw reads were error-corrected and collapsed into unique sequences by a nearest-neighbor algorithm in which closely related sequences were merged to remove PCR and sequencing errors. To assign V, D and J gene segments, CDR3 sequences were aligned to IMGT reference sequences. For a sequence to be retained, a match of at least six nucleotides to both a V gene segment and a J gene segment was required. A rearrangement counted as productive if the CDR3 had no stop codons and remained in frame with V and J, and every other rearrangement counted as non-productive. Following IMGT convention, CDR3 was defined as the stretch from the second conserved V-encoded cysteine to the conserved J-encoded phenylalanine. Sequences without an unambiguous match to a single V gene segment were excluded from the earlier analysis of about 640 of the donors. An earlier analysis of around 600 of the donors classified V segments as functional when productive rearrangements were above 56.7% and as segregating when the standard deviation between donors was above 5%. A statistical classification framework was built to diagnose cytomegalovirus status from the catalog of TCR beta chain sequences. In a later analysis, TCR nucleotide sequences were compared against IMGT/GENE-DB human TR gene sequences so that V and J genes could be assigned. A later analysis assigned CDR3 sequences and most-parsimonious VDJ recombination scenarios with the TCRdist pipeline. A later analysis defined each TCR beta chain by its CDR3 amino acid sequence plus V-gene family, and excluded reads lacking a unique V-gene family. A later analysis removed 550 to 650 highly shared, low-generation-probability nucleotide sequences to deal with suspected cross-contamination and a sequencing artifact. For each public chain, a later analysis derived a clonal expansion index from normalized ranks of inferred template counts within each repertoire. In a later analysis, generation probabilities were computed using a VDJ recombination model fitted to out-of-frame rearrangements, and the results were checked against IGoR. A later analysis scored TCR-TCR, TCR-HLA and TCR-CMV co-occurrence with hypergeometric tests, applying a repertoire-size bias correction to TCR pairs. To estimate false discovery rates, a later analysis permuted the HLA or CMV assignments 20 times. In a later analysis, co-occurring TCRs were grouped using DBSCAN, and TCRdist sequence similarity was added for clustering within HLA-allele-positive subsets. Repertoires with fewer than 30,000 or more than 120,000 public chains were left out of co-occurrence clustering, as were about 5 repertoires with anomalous nucleotide sharing. TCRdb holds this immuneACCESS table with in-frame rearrangements only. Some clones are missing; in checked studies, unresolved V genes explain under half, and the rest has no known cause. The DNA was the basis for D and trimming; V, J and clone size are from that table. The sample's table lists a count of 200,000 or so clones. Jointly, the top ten make up almost 0.75% of the sample.

In total, just over 650 healthy bone marrow donors made up the cohort. At the time of sampling, all cohort members were nominally healthy, though unrecorded immune exposures were likely present. The donor tested CMV seronegative and was one of the 352 seronegative cohort members. Every donor gave a peripheral blood sample, and the peripheral blood mononuclear cells from that sample were used for TCR beta sequencing. The Qiagen DNeasy Blood Extraction Kit was used to extract genomic DNA from the blood cell samples. The clonotype originates from a boy between 10 and 17 years old in good health and CMV-seronegative. The sequencing sample was made of PBMCs. Rearrangement joined TRBV6-1 to TRBJ2-2; TRBD2 agrees with 10 junctional bases. The CDR3 protein: CASSGLAGALPGELFF. The DNA sequence is TGTGCCAGCAGTGGGCTAGCGGGGGCCCTCCCCGGGGAGCTGTTTTTT.